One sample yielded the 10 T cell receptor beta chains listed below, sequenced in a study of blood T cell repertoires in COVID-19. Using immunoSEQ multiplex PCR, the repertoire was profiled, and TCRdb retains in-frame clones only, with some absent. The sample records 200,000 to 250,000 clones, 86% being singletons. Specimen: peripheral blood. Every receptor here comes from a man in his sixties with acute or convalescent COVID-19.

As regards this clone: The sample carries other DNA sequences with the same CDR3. CDR3 residues: CASSVGSGTDTQYF. In DNA, the CDR3 is TGTGCCAGCAGCGTGGGTAGCGGCACAGATACGCAGTATTTT. The rearrangement uses TRBV9 and TRBJ2-3; D might be TRBD2 (5 bases). Germline V gives CDR1 SGDLS, CDR2 YYNGEE. The CDR3 has 14 residues. V was trimmed by 2 bases and J by 1 base, leaving 8 bases between them. Full variable domain (outside the CDR3, taken from reference TRBV9 and TRBJ2-3): DSGVTQTPKHLITATGQRVTLRCSPRSGDLSVYWYQQSLDQGLQFLIQYYNGEERAKGNILERFSAQQFPDLHSELNLSSLELGDSALYFCASSVGSGTDTQYFGPGTRLTVL.

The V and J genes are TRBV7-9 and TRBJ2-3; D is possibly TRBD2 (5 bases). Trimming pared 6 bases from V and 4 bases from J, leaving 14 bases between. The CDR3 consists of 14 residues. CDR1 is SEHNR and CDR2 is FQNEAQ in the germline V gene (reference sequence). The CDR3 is CASRSSLRADTQYF. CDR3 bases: TGTGCCAGCAGGTCCTCTTTGCGGGCAGATACGCAGTATTTT.

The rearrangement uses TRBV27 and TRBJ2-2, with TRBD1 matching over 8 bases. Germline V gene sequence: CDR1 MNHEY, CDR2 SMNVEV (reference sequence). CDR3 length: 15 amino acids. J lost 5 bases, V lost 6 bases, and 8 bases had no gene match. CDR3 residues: CASSAGGAGTGELFF. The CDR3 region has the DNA TGTGCCAGCAGCGCAGGGGGCGCGGGGACCGGGGAGCTGTTTTTT.

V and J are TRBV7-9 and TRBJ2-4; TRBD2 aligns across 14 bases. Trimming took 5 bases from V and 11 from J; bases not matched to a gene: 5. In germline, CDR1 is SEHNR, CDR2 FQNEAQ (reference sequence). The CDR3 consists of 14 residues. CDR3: CASSPPGLAGVQYF. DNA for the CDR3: TGTGCCAGCAGCCCCCCGGGACTAGCGGGAGTTCAGTACTTC.

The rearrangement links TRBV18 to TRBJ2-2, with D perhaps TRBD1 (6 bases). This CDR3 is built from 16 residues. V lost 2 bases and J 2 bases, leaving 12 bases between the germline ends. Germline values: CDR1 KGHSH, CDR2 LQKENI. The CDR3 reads CASSPIGGFNTGELFF. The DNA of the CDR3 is TGTGCCAGCTCACCAATAGGGGGATTCAACACCGGGGAGCTGTTTTTT.

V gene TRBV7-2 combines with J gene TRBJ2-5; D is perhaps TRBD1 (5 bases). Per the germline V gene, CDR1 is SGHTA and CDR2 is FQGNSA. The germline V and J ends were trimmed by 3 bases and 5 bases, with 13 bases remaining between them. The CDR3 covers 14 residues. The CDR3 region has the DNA TGTGCCAGCAGCTTTCTCGGACAAGGGGAGACCCAGTACTTC. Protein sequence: CASSFLGQGETQYF.

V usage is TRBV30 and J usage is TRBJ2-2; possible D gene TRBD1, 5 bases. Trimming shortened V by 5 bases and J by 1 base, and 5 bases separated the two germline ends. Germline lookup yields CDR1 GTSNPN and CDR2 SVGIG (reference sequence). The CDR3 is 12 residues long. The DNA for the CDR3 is TGTGCCTGGGGACAGAACACCGGGGAGCTGTTTTTT. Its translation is CAWGQNTGELFF.

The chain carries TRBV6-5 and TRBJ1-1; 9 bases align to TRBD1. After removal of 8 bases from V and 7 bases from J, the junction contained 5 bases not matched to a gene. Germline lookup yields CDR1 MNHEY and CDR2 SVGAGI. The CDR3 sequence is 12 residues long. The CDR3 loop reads CASRQGEGEAFF. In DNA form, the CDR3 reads TGTGCCAGCCGACAGGGGGAAGGTGAAGCTTTCTTT.

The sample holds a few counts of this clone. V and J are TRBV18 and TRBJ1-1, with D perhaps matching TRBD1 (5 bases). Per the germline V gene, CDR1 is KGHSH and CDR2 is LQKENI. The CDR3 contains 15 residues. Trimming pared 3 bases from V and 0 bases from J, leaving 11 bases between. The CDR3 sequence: CASSPLTAMNTEAFF. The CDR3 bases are TGTGCCAGCTCACCTTTGACAGCAATGAACACTGAAGCTTTCTTT.

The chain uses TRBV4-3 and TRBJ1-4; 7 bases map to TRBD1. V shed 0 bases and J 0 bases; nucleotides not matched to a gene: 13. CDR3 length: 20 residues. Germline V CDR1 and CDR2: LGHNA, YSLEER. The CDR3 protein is CASSQERGRGLSSTNEKLFF. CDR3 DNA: TGCGCCAGCAGCCAAGAGAGGGGAAGGGGGCTAAGCTCAACTAATGAAAAACTGTTTTTT.